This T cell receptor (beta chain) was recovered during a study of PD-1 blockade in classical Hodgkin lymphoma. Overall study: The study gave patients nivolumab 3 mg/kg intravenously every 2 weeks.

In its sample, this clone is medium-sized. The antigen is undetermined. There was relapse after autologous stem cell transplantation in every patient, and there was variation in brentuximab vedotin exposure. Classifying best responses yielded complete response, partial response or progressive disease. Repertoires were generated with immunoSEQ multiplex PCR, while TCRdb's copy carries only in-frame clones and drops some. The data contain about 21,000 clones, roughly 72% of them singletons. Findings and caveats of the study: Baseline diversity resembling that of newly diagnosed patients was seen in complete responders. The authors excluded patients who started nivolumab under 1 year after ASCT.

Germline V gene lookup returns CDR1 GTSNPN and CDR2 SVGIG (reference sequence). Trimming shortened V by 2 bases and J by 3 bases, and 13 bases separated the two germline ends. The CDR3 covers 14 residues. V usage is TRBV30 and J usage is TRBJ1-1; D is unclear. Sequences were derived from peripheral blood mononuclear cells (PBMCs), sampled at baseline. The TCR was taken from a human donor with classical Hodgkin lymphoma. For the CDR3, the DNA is TGTGCCTGGAGTATCGGGGTCTCGTACACTGAAGCTTTCTTT. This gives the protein CAWSIGVSYTEAFF.